The TCR beta chain described here comes from a study of beta chain features in type 1 diabetes. Study in general: Across all samples, over 85 million sorted cells were examined.

TCRB transcripts that were expressed got sequenced, as all of the isolated RNA had been reverse transcribed. Deep immunoSEQ sequencing covered naive, central memory and regulatory T cell samples. Some clones are missing from TCRdb's copy, which holds only in-frame ones; the method was immunoSEQ multiplex PCR. The repertoire includes 140,000 to 150,000 clones, about an eighth of them detected once, and roughly 1.4% sits in the top ten. Of note for this clone: Its specificity is unknown.

Notes on the study in general: PCR might preferentially amplify shorter templates, equally in patients and controls. The VDJ junctions of type 1 diabetes patients carried fewer insertions and more deletions. Shortening that was moderate but significant affected the TCRB CDR3s of Type 1 diabetes patients in all four CD4+ subsets.

V dropped 0 bases and J dropped 0; count of bases not matched to a gene: 9. The CDR3 contains 19 residues. Germline V gives CDR1 LNHNV, CDR2 YYDKDF (reference sequence). The chain has TRBV15 and TRBJ1-5; TRBD1 matches 9 bases. The sample comprised central memory CD4+ T cells from blood. The source is a young man with type 1 diabetes. This CDR3 is CATSRDNRGQGYSNQPQHF. The CDR3 bases are TGTGCCACCAGCAGAGACAACAGGGGACAGGGATATAGCAATCAGCCCCAGCATTTT.